These T cell receptor beta chains were read from a single sample in a study of blood T cell repertoires in COVID-19. Libraries were prepared by immunoSEQ multiplex PCR; TCRdb keeps only in-frame clonotypes and omits some of them. This sample yields roughly 120,000 clones, of which about four fifths are seen a single time; around 8.5% belongs to the top ten. Sequenced: peripheral blood. The origin of the receptors is a woman aged 35 to 49 with acute or convalescent COVID-19. Both conserved end residues are part of each CDR3. Each record gives: CDR3 protein, clone size, V gene. Some rows have no size entry. The others give once, few or many, or a class for an expanded clone.

CASSYSMISGGGAGETQYF | - | TRBV6-2/TRBV6-3
CASSVGGLKTEAFF | - | TRBV9
CASSGLPWANSNQPQHF | - | TRBV6-2/TRBV6-3
CASSPGQGSEAFF | - | TRBV18
CASSPLLTPSGANVLTF | - | TRBV5-1
CASSPGGAEGYGYTF | - | TRBV5-1
CASSLAPPGLAGRNEQFF | - | TRBV7-2
CASSLSGNYNEQFF | once | TRBV5-4
CASRKNRANTQYF | - | TRBV6-5
CASSLISTQETQYF | - | TRBV5-1
CASSFTYSPGETQYF | once | TRBV7-9
CASSPGTGGEYYTF | - | TRBV4-2
CAWGPGQGFTNEKLFF | few | TRBV30
CASSPHAVYSNQPQHF | once | TRBV27
CASTRVSRVETQYF | - | TRBV5-6
CASSFGAAGFDGYTF | - | TRBV7-2
CASSFGQGAGGYTF | - | TRBV5-1
CAWSQGGTNTGELFF | - | TRBV30
CATRDRAGADTQYF | - | TRBV19
CASSAMHGEQYF | - | TRBV9
CASSSGWLDGYTF | - | TRBV27
CAWLRGGLGYGYTF | - | TRBV30
CASSLRQGSSYGYTF | once | TRBV5-1
CASSLAGGVGGYTF | - | TRBV7-9
CASSLDTKKNEQFF | once | TRBV5-4
CASSINPWGLNQPQHF | once | TRBV19
CASSLRQAVSGNTIYF | once | TRBV5-1
CASSLAGDWTEAFF | - | TRBV7-9
CASSEGGGVTSPLHF | - | TRBV2
CASSDRGVHYEQYF | - | TRBV19
CASTLLRTGGYTGELFF | - | TRBV19
CASSPLGAPSDNEQFF | many | TRBV28
CASIERGGKTEAFF | few | TRBV27
CSASQGQGNYYGYTF | - | TRBV20-1
CASSQAYRGGQETQYF | - | TRBV4-1
CASSTSGTGAGIDPGELFF | - | TRBV19
CASSLDGGPDTQYF | - | TRBV5-1
CAISEAQTGNEKLFF | - | TRBV10-3
CASSFGGAEAFF | - | TRBV7-9
CASSVASGEYTDTQYF | - | TRBV9
CASSQSGSGEKLFF | - | TRBV3-1/TRBV3-2
CSVAGTGDGANVLTF | - | TRBV29-1
CASSDGTGVDEAFF | few | TRBV9
CASSPPRTGRDGYTF | few | TRBV5-4
CASSFSGNSPLHF | - | TRBV12-3/TRBV12-4
CASSEWGQLQETQYF | - | TRBV9
CASTGGRGTGNTIYF | once | TRBV2
CASSMSTNEKLFF | - | TRBV19
CASSLEGVPYNEQFF | - | TRBV5-1
CASSRTGEAFF | - | TRBV12-3/TRBV12-4
CASSYPSGGNQPQHF | - | TRBV6-2/TRBV6-3
CASSPTGPAYGYTF | - | TRBV27
CASSLAPTGYSGNTIYF | few | TRBV7-2
CASSEPQRGGDNEQFF | - | TRBV9
CASSPSGTSGFNEQFF | - | TRBV18
CASSSEDQPQHF | - | TRBV12-3/TRBV12-4
CASSESLGTGSYEQYF | - | TRBV25-1
CASSLYGSGANEQYF | once | TRBV5-1
CASSTGTYEQYF | - | TRBV19
CASSFDGGRNEKLFF | - | TRBV7-6